This TCR beta chain was sequenced in a study of blood T cell repertoires in COVID-19. On the study more broadly: T cells, B-cell-depleted T cells, or PBMCs provided the cDNA or gDNA that served as material.

The CDR3 is 15 amino acids. CDR1 is MGHDK and CDR2 is SYGVNS in the germline V gene. V dropped 2 bases and J dropped 6 bases, with 14 bases sitting between them. Per the original data handling: Amplification of reference gene primers provided the estimated nucleated cell counts. Measured with immunoSEQ multiplex PCR; TCRdb has only the in-frame clones, and not every one. Clonal size and the V and J genes are those of that table, whereas D and trimming came from the DNA. The table has about 160,000 clones, about 88% seen once. This chain links TRBV25-1 with TRBJ2-1; tentatively, D is TRBD2 (5 bases). The specimen was peripheral blood. The sequence was obtained from a man in his sixties with active or convalescent COVID-19. The CDR3 here is CASSEMGAASNEQFF. In nucleotides, the CDR3 is TGTGCCAGCAGTGAAATGGGAGCCGCTAGCAATGAGCAGTTCTTC.